This record concerns one T cell receptor (beta chain) sequence. This specimen belongs to a study of blood T cell repertoires in COVID-19. Per the original methods: Counts of nucleated cells, estimated from reference gene primer amplification, were obtained. Profiling relied on immunoSEQ multiplex PCR, and the TCRdb table lists in-frame clones only, not all of them. That table supplies the V and J calls and clone size; D and trimming were determined from the DNA. Of around 140,000 clones in the sample, roughly 80% were seen once. The sequencing sample was made of peripheral blood. This TCR was sampled from a woman aged 45 to 65 with active or convalescent COVID-19.

CDR3 sequence: CASSPRGANTGELFF. As DNA, the CDR3 is TGTGCCAGCAGTCCACGGGGGGCGAACACCGGGGAGCTGTTTTTT. J is TRBJ2-2 and V is TRBV27; TRBD2 matches 7 bases. V lost 5 bases and J lost 0; bases outside the gene matches: 3. The CDR3 sequence is 15 residues long. Germline V gene lookup returns CDR1 MNHEY and CDR2 SMNVEV (reference sequence).